This passage covers 28 T cell receptor beta chains from one sample sequenced in a study of persistence of HIV-infected CD4 T cells. Cells were stimulated with CMV-infected fibroblast lysates at 8 to 10 ug/mL. Sorted nonresponding memory CD4+ T cells were CD40L-negative, CD69-negative, CD45RO-high. The libraries were made with immunoSEQ version 4 in survey mode. Sequencing was performed with immunoSEQ multiplex PCR; in TCRdb, only in-frame clones are kept and a portion is missing. The sample lists 40,000 to 50,000 clones, under 85% occurring once. These receptors have no known antigen. The specimen was CD4+ T cells sorted from PBMCs after roughly 20-hour stimulation, collected from a patient who received antiretroviral therapy. These receptors all stem from an adult man with HIV who was CMV-seropositive.

This chain connects TRBV5-5 to TRBJ1-3; no clear D gene. In germline, CDR1 is SGHKS, CDR2 YYEKEE (reference sequence). The CDR3 extends over 14 amino acids. Between the trimmed V and J ends, which lost 0 bases and 0 bases, there was a span of 4 bases. CDR3 loop: CASSLVPSGNTIYF. The DNA of the CDR3 is TGTGCCAGCAGCTTGGTACCCTCTGGAAACACCATATATTTT.

V and J are TRBV6-6 and TRBJ1-4, with 10 positions matching TRBD1. CDR1 and CDR2 from the germline V gene are MNHNY and SVGAGI (reference sequence). The J segment lost 7 bases and the V segment lost 5 bases, leaving 10 bases of the junction unmatched. The CDR3 has 16 amino acids. CDR3 bases: TGTGCCAGCAGTCTAAAGACAGGGGGCTTTACTGAAAAACTGTTTTTT. It yields the protein CASSLKTGGFTEKLFF.

The chain couples TRBV9 to TRBJ2-7, with 7 bases aligning to TRBD1. CDR3 length: 14 amino acids. Germline V gene lookup returns CDR1 SGDLS and CDR2 YYNGEE. Trimming took 0 bases from V and 4 from J; bases not matched to a gene: 4. CDR3: CASSVGQGPYEQYF. CDR3 coding DNA: TGTGCCAGCAGCGTAGGACAGGGACCTTACGAGCAGTACTTC.

The V and J genes are TRBV2 and TRBJ2-1; 14 bases map to TRBD2. After removal of 3 bases from V and 6 bases from J, the junction contained 7 bases not matched to a gene. Germline CDR1 and CDR2: SNHLY and FYNNEI. The CDR3 has 17 residues. The CDR3 bases are TGTGCCAGCAGTGATCCCCGGACTAGCGGGGGGTCCAATGAGCAGTTCTTC. It is translated as CASSDPRTSGGSNEQFF.

In its sample, this clone was seen a few times. Written as DNA, the CDR3 is TGTGCCAGCAGCCCACCCGGGCGGACTGAAGCTTTCTTT. It specifies CASSPPGRTEAFF. The V gene is TRBV9, the J gene TRBJ1-1; D unclear. V lost 4 bases, J lost 5 bases, and 12 bases lay in between. Germline loops: CDR1 SGDLS, CDR2 YYNGEE. The CDR3 totals 13 residues.

The chain links TRBV24-1 to TRBJ1-5; 8 bases agree with TRBD1. Looked up from germline, CDR1 is KGHDR and CDR2 is SFDVKD. This CDR3 has 16 residues. J lost 2 bases, V lost 4 bases, and 6 bases had no gene match. Here the CDR3 DNA reads TGTGCCACCAGTGACTCAACGACAGGGGGCAATCAGCCCCAGCATTTT. It encodes CATSDSTTGGNQPQHF.

The V and J genes are TRBV5-1 and TRBJ2-6; the match to TRBD2 covers 9 bases. CDR1 and CDR2 from the germline V gene are SGHRS and YFSETQ. CDR3 length equals 18 residues. The V segment lost 0 bases and the J segment 0 bases; nucleotides outside the gene matches: 4. CDR3 coding DNA: TGCGCCAGCAGCTTGGGAATAGCGGGAGTCTCTGGGGCCAACGTCCTGACTTTC. Translation: CASSLGIAGVSGANVLTF.

This clone was recorded once. The gene calls are TRBV5-1 and TRBJ2-1, with TRBD2 matching over 7 bases. The CDR3 runs to 15 residues. The V segment lost 0 bases and the J segment 6 bases; nucleotides outside the gene matches: 6. Looked up from germline, CDR1 is SGHRS and CDR2 is YFSETQ. The CDR3 loop is CASSLGGGVGNEQFF. In nucleotides, the CDR3 is TGCGCCAGCAGCTTGGGCGGGGGTGTTGGCAATGAGCAGTTCTTC.

The rearrangement links TRBV7-2 to TRBJ2-7, with D possibly matching TRBD1 (6 bases). This CDR3 spans 15 amino acids. Germline-derived CDR1 and CDR2 are SGHTA and FQGNSA. V lost 1 base, J lost 4 bases, and 14 bases lay in between. CDR3: CASSLDRERVYEQYF. CDR3 bases: TGTGCCAGCAGCTTAGACAGGGAGAGGGTTTACGAGCAGTACTTC.

V is TRBV7-2 and J is TRBJ2-3; possible D gene TRBD1, 5 bases. The CDR3 totals 14 residues. The germline V gene has CDR1 SGHTA and CDR2 FQGNSA. Between the trimmed V and J ends, which lost 4 bases and 5 bases, there was a span of 13 bases. CDR3 in DNA: TGTGCCAGCAGCTCACAGGCTGGCAAAGATACGCAGTATTTT. Residues: CASSSQAGKDTQYF.

The chain joins TRBV25-1 to TRBJ1-3; perhaps TRBD1 as D (6 bases). Per the germline V gene, CDR1 is MGHDK and CDR2 is SYGVNS. V lost 8 bases, J lost 0 bases, and 20 bases lay in between. The CDR3 has 17 amino acids. The CDR3 is CASSINEDSRSGNTIYF. For the CDR3, the DNA is TGTGCCAGCTCAATAAACGAGGACAGTCGCTCTGGAAACACCATATATTTT.

The sample holds one count of this clone. V and J are TRBV29-1 and TRBJ1-1; the D is unclear. With 2 bases removed from V and 0 bases from J, the gap between germline ends came to 4 bases. Germline CDR1 reads SQVTM; CDR2 reads ANQGSEA. The CDR3 spans 12 residues. CDR3 DNA: TGCAGCGTTGAATCAGTGAACACTGAAGCTTTCTTT. It codes for CSVESVNTEAFF.

CDR3: CASSLALGPTPEQFF. In DNA form, the CDR3 reads TGTGCCAGCAGCTTGGCCTTAGGCCCTACTCCTGAGCAGTTCTTC. This rearrangement joins TRBV5-6 to TRBJ2-1; no clear D gene. In germline, CDR1 is SGHDT, CDR2 YYEEEE. The V gene lost 0 bases and the J gene lost 9 bases, with 16 bases spanning the gap. This CDR3 is 15 amino acids long.

The chain recombines TRBV18 with TRBJ2-1; 9 nucleotides align to TRBD2. The V gene's germline CDR1 is KGHSH and CDR2 LQKENI. The CDR3 runs to 16 residues. Trimming took 3 bases from V and 1 from J; bases not matched to a gene: 4. The CDR3 is CASSPEAGGSYNEQFF. CDR3 nucleotide sequence: TGTGCCAGCTCACCTGAAGCGGGAGGATCCTACAATGAGCAGTTCTTC.

With respect to this clone: One end of the junction varies from germline; a read error may be responsible. The J gene is TRBJ1-2, the V gene TRBV5-4; D is ambiguous. CDR3 length: 14 residues. The germline V gene has CDR1 SGHNT and CDR2 YYREEE (reference sequence). The CDR3 DNA sequence: TGTGCCAGCAGCTTGGCCTCCAGGAACTTTGGCTACACCTTC. It specifies CASSLASRNFGYTF. Drawing the rest from reference TRBV5-4 and TRBJ1-2, the complete variable domain is ETGVTQSPTHLIKTRGQQVTLRCSSQSGHNTVSWYQQALGQGPQFIFQYYREEENGRGNFPPRFSGLQFPNYSSELNVNALELDDSALYLCASSLASRNFGYTFGSGTRLTVV.

The J gene is TRBJ1-4, the V gene TRBV20-1; D possibly corresponds to TRBD1 (5 bases). The CDR3 length is 15 residues. V was shortened by 3 bases and J by 8 bases, with 19 bases between the two germline ends. Germline-derived CDR1 and CDR2 are DFQATT and SNEGSKA (reference sequence). CDR3 sequence: CSASTAGPGGEKLFF. Written as DNA, the CDR3 is TGCAGTGCTAGTACCGCCGGTCCCGGGGGAGAAAAACTGTTTTTT.

The chain recombines TRBV5-1 with TRBJ1-2; 8 positions agree with TRBD1. In germline, CDR1 is SGHRS, CDR2 YFSETQ. Trimming cost V 4 bases and J 6 bases; bases outside gene matches: 8. CDR3 size: 14 residues. CDR3 nucleotides: TGCGCCAGCAGCCAAAAACAGGGGGGAAATGGCTACACCTTC. Amino acid sequence: CASSQKQGGNGYTF.

The chain combines TRBV18 with TRBJ1-2; D may be TRBD1 (5 bases). Trimming cost V 2 bases and J 6 bases, with 10 bases left between them. CDR1 and CDR2 from the germline V gene are KGHSH and LQKENI. The CDR3 spans 13 residues. The chain's CDR3 is CASSPAGSDGYTF. CDR3 DNA sequence: TGTGCCAGCTCACCAGCAGGGTCTGATGGCTACACCTTC. The whole variable domain, filled in from reference TRBV18 and TRBJ1-2, reads NAGVMQNPRHLVRRRGQEARLRCSPMKGHSHVYWYRQLPEEGLKFMVYLQKENIIDESGMPKERFSAEFPKEGPSILRIQQVVRGDSAAYFCASSPAGSDGYTFGSGTRLTVV.

The chain is built from TRBV6-5 and TRBJ1-2; 9 nucleotides agree with TRBD1. The CDR3 runs to 14 residues. CDR1 and CDR2 from the germline V gene are MNHEY and SVGAGI. V lost 8 bases, J lost 6 bases, and 10 bases stayed unmatched. CDR3 protein: CASVNLGQGHGYTF. The DNA for the CDR3 is TGTGCCAGCGTTAATCTCGGACAGGGGCATGGCTACACCTTC.

The chain carries TRBV7-2 and TRBJ2-3; D is uncertain. V gave up 5 bases and J gave up 0 bases, with 12 bases separating them. Germline assignment: CDR1 SGHTA and CDR2 FQGNSA. The CDR3 runs to 15 residues. In nucleotides, the CDR3 is TGTGCCAGCAGCCCCTCTAGTTCTAGCACAGATACGCAGTATTTT. This sequence encodes CASSPSSSSTDTQYF.

This clone was recorded only once. V and J are TRBV5-1 and TRBJ1-1; possible D gene TRBD1, 5 bases. There are 15 residues in the CDR3. Germline V gene sequence: CDR1 SGHRS, CDR2 YFSETQ. Trimming took off 0 bases at V and 0 bases at J, with 9 bases between the two ends. DNA for the CDR3: TGCGCCAGCAGCTTGGTTGGGGGAATGAACACTGAAGCTTTCTTT. It encodes CASSLVGGMNTEAFF.

This sequence joins TRBV7-2 and TRBJ1-2; unclear D gene. The CDR3 is 15 amino acids. Germline V gene sequence: CDR1 SGHTA, CDR2 FQGNSA. The V end lost 1 base, the J end lost 4 bases, and 13 bases lay between the germline ends. CDR3 nucleotides: TGTGCCAGCAGCTTAGTAAGCAGCCAAACCTATGGCTACACCTTC. As protein: CASSLVSSQTYGYTF.

The V call is TRBV7-3, the J call TRBJ2-3; the D gene is possibly TRBD1 (5 bases). The CDR3 sequence is 14 residues long. V was clipped by 2 bases and J by 2 bases, with 8 bases between them. Germline V gives CDR1 SGHTA, CDR2 FQGTGA. The CDR3 here is CASSLQDNTDTQYF. Here the CDR3 DNA reads TGTGCCAGCAGCTTACAGGACAACACAGATACGCAGTATTTT.

The V call is TRBV4-2, the J call TRBJ1-4; the D gene is possibly TRBD1 (6 bases). Per germline, CDR1 LGHNA and CDR2 YNFKEQ. The V and J ends lost 0 bases and 7 bases respectively, with 15 bases between them. This CDR3 region has 16 residues. Here the CDR3 DNA reads TGTGCCAGCAGCCAAGATGGAGGGCAGGGGAGTGAAAAACTGTTTTTT. Translated: CASSQDGGQGSEKLFF.

The CDR3 DNA is TGTGCCTGGGGACAGGGGGCGCGAGATGAAAAACTGTTTTTT. This codes for CAWGQGARDEKLFF. The chain couples TRBV30 to TRBJ1-4; 11 nucleotides agree with TRBD1. Germline V gives CDR1 GTSNPN, CDR2 SVGIG (reference sequence). J gave up 6 bases and V 5 bases, and 5 bases lay outside the gene matches. This CDR3 is 14 amino acids long.

The rearrangement joins TRBV3-1 (or the pseudogene TRBV3-2) to TRBJ1-2; D is uncertain. CDR1 is LGHDT and CDR2 is YNNKEL in the germline V gene (reference sequence). The CDR3 totals 15 residues. Between the trimmed V and J ends, which lost 6 bases and 0 bases, there was a span of 14 bases. CDR3 sequence (DNA): TGTGCCAGCAGTGAAGGCTCGAGGGCTAACTATGGCTACACCTTC. Translation gives CASSEGSRANYGYTF.

The CDR3 DNA sequence: TGTGCCACCAGTGATTTGCTCAGACCCTACGAGCAGTACTTC. Amino acids: CATSDLLRPYEQYF. This chain uses TRBV24-1 with TRBJ2-7; D not certain. The CDR3 totals 14 residues. Germline loops: CDR1 KGHDR, CDR2 SFDVKD. Trimming shortened V by 0 bases and J by 2 bases, and 7 bases separated the two germline ends.

The gene calls are TRBV29-1 and TRBJ1-4, with D perhaps matching TRBD1 (6 bases). Deletions cut 4 bases from V and 4 bases from J, with 16 bases between. The CDR3 contains 15 residues. The germline gives CDR1 SQVTM, CDR2 ANQGSEA. CDR3 in amino acids: CSVGVQDSFNEKLFF. The CDR3 region has the DNA TGCAGCGTTGGGGTGCAGGACAGCTTTAATGAAAAACTGTTTTTT.